The rows below give T cell receptor beta chains drawn from one sample of a study of beta chain features in type 1 diabetes. TCRdb keeps only in-frame clones here, not all; method: immunoSEQ multiplex PCR. Among under 450,000 clones, about 14% were seen once, and the ten largest hold around 0.039%. Sequencing input: naive CD4+ T cells from blood. These receptors all come from a man aged 30 to 45 in good health. Both conserved end residues are part of each CDR3. A D gene is named only where the DNA matches it firmly. The size of a clone is reported for some rows only, either as once, few or many, or as a class for expanded clones.

V gene: TRBV11-2
J gene: TRBJ2-1
CDR3 length: 15
clone size: NA
D gene: TRBD2
CDR3 DNA: TGTGCCAGCAGCCCTCTAGCGGGGGTTAACAATGAGCAGTTCTTC
CDR3 protein: CASSPLAGVNNEQFF

V gene: TRBV11-3
J gene: TRBJ2-1
CDR3 length: 14
clone size: few
D gene: NA
CDR3 DNA: TGTGCCAGCAGCTTAGCAACTAGGAACAATGAGCAGTTCTTC
CDR3 protein: CASSLATRNNEQFF

V gene: TRBV25-1
J gene: TRBJ2-6
CDR3 length: 16
clone size: NA
D gene: TRBD1
CDR3 DNA: TGTGCCAGCAGTGCCTGGACAGGGGCTGGGGCCAACGTCCTGACTTTC
CDR3 protein: CASSAWTGAGANVLTF

V gene: TRBV29-1
J gene: TRBJ2-3
CDR3 length: 14
clone size: once
D gene: NA
CDR3 DNA: TGCAGCGTTGAAGATTGGGGTAGCACAGATACGCAGTATTTT
CDR3 protein: CSVEDWGSTDTQYF

V gene: TRBV10-1
J gene: TRBJ2-7
CDR3 length: 14
clone size: few
D gene: TRBD1
CDR3 DNA: TGCGCCAGCAGTCCTCGACGACAGGGCGGCGAGCAGTACTTC
CDR3 protein: CASSPRRQGGEQYF

V gene: TRBV2
J gene: TRBJ2-1
CDR3 length: 15
clone size: few
D gene: TRBD2
CDR3 DNA: TGTGCCAGCAGTGAAGCAATCTCCGGGACTAGCGTTCGGTTCTTC
CDR3 protein: CASSEAISGTSVRFF

V gene: TRBV5-1
J gene: TRBJ2-3
CDR3 length: 15
clone size: few
D gene: NA
CDR3 DNA: TGCGCCAGCAGCTTGAACGGGGACCGCACAGATACGCAGTATTTT
CDR3 protein: CASSLNGDRTDTQYF

V gene: TRBV4-3
J gene: TRBJ2-4
CDR3 length: 13
clone size: NA
D gene: NA
CDR3 DNA: TGCGCCAGCAGCCCCCTGGGAGAAAACATTCAGTACTTC
CDR3 protein: CASSPLGENIQYF

V gene: TRBV29-1
J gene: TRBJ2-5
CDR3 length: 16
clone size: few
D gene: TRBD1
CDR3 DNA: TGCAGCGTCGGGGGTGGGACAGGGAAAATACAAGAGACCCAGTACTTC
CDR3 protein: CSVGGGTGKIQETQYF

V gene: TRBV9
J gene: TRBJ2-3
CDR3 length: 15
clone size: few
D gene: TRBD2
CDR3 DNA: TGTGCCAGCAGCAAACGGGGGGGCCTCGCAGATACGCAGTATTTT
CDR3 protein: CASSKRGGLADTQYF

V gene: TRBV10-2
J gene: TRBJ2-1
CDR3 length: 13
clone size: few
D gene: NA
CDR3 DNA: TGCGCCAGCAGGAAGGGACTCCACAATGAGCAGTTCTTC
CDR3 protein: CASRKGLHNEQFF

V gene: TRBV2
J gene: TRBJ1-1
CDR3 length: 13
clone size: few
D gene: NA
CDR3 DNA: TGTGCCAGCAGTGAACAGGGGACCTCTGAAGCTTTCTTT
CDR3 protein: CASSEQGTSEAFF

V gene: TRBV7-9
J gene: TRBJ2-5
CDR3 length: 9
clone size: few
D gene: NA
CDR3 DNA: TGTGCCAGCGGAGAGACCCAGTACTTC
CDR3 protein: CASGETQYF

V gene: TRBV10-3
J gene: TRBJ2-3
CDR3 length: 13
clone size: few
D gene: NA
CDR3 DNA: TGTGCCATCAGTGTAGGTAGCACAGATACGCAGTATTTT
CDR3 protein: CAISVGSTDTQYF

V gene: TRBV19
J gene: TRBJ1-1
CDR3 length: 14
clone size: few
D gene: NA
CDR3 DNA: TGTGCCAGTAGTTCCACGGGACAGAACACTGAAGCTTTCTTT
CDR3 protein: CASSSTGQNTEAFF

V gene: TRBV19
J gene: TRBJ1-5
CDR3 length: 13
clone size: few
D gene: NA
CDR3 DNA: TGTGCCAGTAGTACCCGGGCGGTTCAGCCCCAGCATTTT
CDR3 protein: CASSTRAVQPQHF

V gene: TRBV10-3
J gene: TRBJ2-1
CDR3 length: 18
clone size: NA
D gene: TRBD1
CDR3 DNA: TGTGCCATCAGTGAATACAAAACCGGGACAGGGGGCAAAAATGAGCAGTTCTTC
CDR3 protein: CAISEYKTGTGGKNEQFF

V gene: TRBV7-2
J gene: TRBJ2-4
CDR3 length: 16
clone size: few
D gene: NA
CDR3 DNA: TGTGCCAGCAGCTCCGGAAGGACCCTAGCCAAAAACATTCAGTACTTC
CDR3 protein: CASSSGRTLAKNIQYF

V gene: TRBV14
J gene: TRBJ1-2
CDR3 length: 16
clone size: few
D gene: NA
CDR3 DNA: TGTGCCAGCAGCCCGCCTGGGGAAGTTAGGGCCTATGGCTACACCTTC
CDR3 protein: CASSPPGEVRAYGYTF

V gene: TRBV30
J gene: TRBJ1-2
CDR3 length: 12
clone size: NA
D gene: NA
CDR3 DNA: TGTGCCTCGGCTATTTCCCCCTATGGCTACACCTTC
CDR3 protein: CASAISPYGYTF

V gene: TRBV29-1
J gene: TRBJ2-1
CDR3 length: 17
clone size: NA
D gene: TRBD2
CDR3 DNA: TGCAGCGTCGTTATAGCGGGGAGTCCCCTTCGCTACAATGAGCAGTTCTTC
CDR3 protein: CSVVIAGSPLRYNEQFF

V gene: TRBV5-4
J gene: TRBJ2-3
CDR3 length: 15
clone size: few
D gene: NA
CDR3 DNA: TGTGCCAGCAGCTCCGGACGCCACCGCACAGATACGCAGTATTTT
CDR3 protein: CASSSGRHRTDTQYF

V gene: TRBV9
J gene: TRBJ1-2
CDR3 length: 14
clone size: NA
D gene: NA
CDR3 DNA: TGTGCCAGCAGCGTAGACAGGGCTAACTATGGCTACACCTTC
CDR3 protein: CASSVDRANYGYTF

V gene: TRBV7-9
J gene: TRBJ2-3
CDR3 length: 12
clone size: few
D gene: NA
CDR3 DNA: TGTGCCAGCAGCTTATTGACAGATACGCAGTATTTT
CDR3 protein: CASSLLTDTQYF

V gene: TRBV29-1
J gene: TRBJ2-3
CDR3 length: 14
clone size: NA
D gene: TRBD2
CDR3 DNA: TGCAGCGTCGGACGTAGCGGGGGAGGAGATACGCAGTATTTT
CDR3 protein: CSVGRSGGGDTQYF

V gene: TRBV13
J gene: TRBJ2-3
CDR3 length: 13
clone size: NA
D gene: NA
CDR3 DNA: TGTGCCAGCAGCCCAGGGACTCCGAATACGCAGTATTTT
CDR3 protein: CASSPGTPNTQYF

V gene: TRBV5-1
J gene: TRBJ1-6
CDR3 length: 14
clone size: NA
D gene: NA
CDR3 DNA: TGCGCCAGCAGCAACAGGGAAGGCAATTCACCCCTCCACTTT
CDR3 protein: CASSNREGNSPLHF

V gene: TRBV15
J gene: TRBJ2-2
CDR3 length: 11
clone size: NA
D gene: NA
CDR3 DNA: TGTGCCACCAGCAGAGATTCAGTGGCCTTCTTT
CDR3 protein: CATSRDSVAFF

V gene: TRBV9
J gene: TRBJ2-1
CDR3 length: 15
clone size: NA
D gene: TRBD2
CDR3 DNA: TGTGCCAGCAGCGTAGCGGGCGGGAGGGCCTCTGAGCAGTTCTTC
CDR3 protein: CASSVAGGRASEQFF

V gene: TRBV7-9
J gene: TRBJ2-1
CDR3 length: 17
clone size: NA
D gene: NA
CDR3 DNA: TGTGCCAGCAGCTTAGGAGAGGGGAAGGGAGTCTACAATGAGCAGTTCTTC
CDR3 protein: CASSLGEGKGVYNEQFF

V gene: TRBV4-1
J gene: TRBJ2-1
CDR3 length: 15
clone size: NA
D gene: TRBD2
CDR3 DNA: TGCGCCAGCAGCCAACAGCGGACTAGCGGTAATGAGCAGTTCTTC
CDR3 protein: CASSQQRTSGNEQFF

V gene: TRBV9
J gene: TRBJ2-1
CDR3 length: 15
clone size: NA
D gene: NA
CDR3 DNA: TGTGCCAGCAGCGTAGCGGGGCAGGGCCTATATGAGCAGTTCTTC
CDR3 protein: CASSVAGQGLYEQFF

V gene: TRBV18
J gene: TRBJ2-4
CDR3 length: 14
clone size: NA
D gene: TRBD2
CDR3 DNA: TGTGCCAGCTCACCGGGACTAGCGTTAGACATTCAGTACTTC
CDR3 protein: CASSPGLALDIQYF

V gene: TRBV27
J gene: TRBJ1-6
CDR3 length: 14
clone size: NA
D gene: NA
CDR3 DNA: TGTGCCAGCAGGTTAAGTCCTAATAATTCACCCCTCCACTTT
CDR3 protein: CASRLSPNNSPLHF

V gene: TRBV5-1
J gene: TRBJ2-3
CDR3 length: 13
clone size: NA
D gene: NA
CDR3 DNA: TGCGCCAGCAGCTTAGAGTACACAGATACGCAGTATTTT
CDR3 protein: CASSLEYTDTQYF

V gene: TRBV15
J gene: TRBJ1-5
CDR3 length: 14
clone size: few
D gene: NA
CDR3 DNA: TGTGCCACCAGCTCCGGGAGTAGCAATCAGCCCCAGCATTTT
CDR3 protein: CATSSGSSNQPQHF

V gene: TRBV11-2
J gene: TRBJ2-5
CDR3 length: 16
clone size: few
D gene: TRBD2
CDR3 DNA: TGTGCCAGCAGCCAAGGACTAGCGGGGGGGCCGAAGACCCAGTACTTC
CDR3 protein: CASSQGLAGGPKTQYF

V gene: TRBV4-2
J gene: TRBJ1-1
CDR3 length: 13
clone size: NA
D gene: NA
CDR3 DNA: TGTGCCAGCAGCCAAGATACAGGGACTGAAGCTTTCTTT
CDR3 protein: CASSQDTGTEAFF

V gene: TRBV30
J gene: TRBJ2-3
CDR3 length: 14
clone size: NA
D gene: NA
CDR3 DNA: TGTGCCTGGAGTGTAATGGTTTCCACAGATACGCAGTATTTT
CDR3 protein: CAWSVMVSTDTQYF

V gene: TRBV5-1
J gene: TRBJ2-1
CDR3 length: 16
clone size: few
D gene: TRBD2
CDR3 DNA: TGCGCCAGCAGTTATAGCGGGGGGCCCACCTACAATGAGCAGTTCTTC
CDR3 protein: CASSYSGGPTYNEQFF

V gene: TRBV12-5
J gene: TRBJ2-7
CDR3 length: 12
clone size: NA
D gene: NA
CDR3 DNA: TGTGCTAGTGGTCGACAGTACCACGAGCAGTACTTC
CDR3 protein: CASGRQYHEQYF

V gene: TRBV12-5
J gene: TRBJ2-7
CDR3 length: 17
clone size: few
D gene: NA
CDR3 DNA: TGTGCTAGTGGTTTGGTACCGGGGGGCTTTAGCTCCTACGAGCAGTACTTC
CDR3 protein: CASGLVPGGFSSYEQYF

V gene: TRBV5-1
J gene: TRBJ2-3
CDR3 length: 15
clone size: few
D gene: NA
CDR3 DNA: TGCGCCAGCAGTGGGTCACAGCCGCCCACAGATACGCAGTATTTT
CDR3 protein: CASSGSQPPTDTQYF

V gene: TRBV29-1
J gene: TRBJ1-1
CDR3 length: 13
clone size: NA
D gene: TRBD1
CDR3 DNA: TGCAGCGCCAAGACAGGGTTGGACACTGAAGCTTTCTTT
CDR3 protein: CSAKTGLDTEAFF

V gene: TRBV9
J gene: TRBJ2-2
CDR3 length: 16
clone size: NA
D gene: NA
CDR3 DNA: TGTGCCAGCAGCGTAGGGGCACAGGGAGCCACCGGGGAGCTGTTTTTT
CDR3 protein: CASSVGAQGATGELFF